The rows below give T cell receptor beta chains drawn from one sample of a study of control samples from healthy donors and cancer patients. Sequencing was performed with immunoSEQ multiplex PCR; in TCRdb, only in-frame clones are kept and a portion is missing. This table holds under 450,000 clones, about nine tenths found once. Sequences were obtained from PBMCs. Every receptor here comes from a man aged 40-50 years with head and neck cancer. Both conserved end residues are part of each CDR3. The D gene is left open where the match is weak. Not all rows give a size; the values are once, few, many and, for expanded clones, a class.

CDR3	DNA	size	V	J	D
CASSPGAVQETQYF	TGTGCCAGCAGCCCCGGGGCAGTCCAAGAGACCCAGTACTTC	NA	TRBV7-8	TRBJ2-5	NA
CASSQPGKVDYEQYF	TGCGCCAGCAGCCAACCCGGCAAGGTCGACTACGAGCAGTACTTC	NA	TRBV4-1	TRBJ2-7	NA
CASSPGASGTEAFF	TGTGCCAGCAGCCCCGGGGCCAGCGGCACTGAAGCTTTCTTT	NA	TRBV5-6	TRBJ1-1	NA
CASTALWAADQERADTQYF	TGTGCCAGCACCGCCCTGTGGGCAGCGGACCAAGAGAGAGCAGATACGCAGTATTTT	once	TRBV13	TRBJ2-3	NA
CASVGALFQETQYF	TGTGCCAGCGTTGGGGCCCTGTTCCAAGAGACCCAGTACTTC	NA	TRBV3-1/TRBV3-2	TRBJ2-5	NA
CASSPSRTGRFGGQPQHF	TGCGCCAGCAGCCCGAGCCGGACAGGGAGATTCGGGGGTCAGCCCCAGCATTTT	NA	TRBV4-3	TRBJ1-5	TRBD1
CASSIVPGSKNIQYF	TGTGCCAGTAGTATAGTACCGGGGTCCAAAAACATTCAGTACTTC	once	TRBV19	TRBJ2-4	NA
CASSLRYTGELFF	TGTGCCAGCAGCTTAAGGTACACCGGGGAGCTGTTTTTT	NA	TRBV11-3	TRBJ2-2	NA
CAISGLADSYNEQFF	TGTGCCATCAGTGGTCTAGCAGACTCCTACAATGAGCAGTTCTTC	NA	TRBV10-3	TRBJ2-1	NA
CASSWGGYEQYF	TGTGCCAGCAGCTGGGGGGGCTACGAGCAGTACTTC	once	TRBV27	TRBJ2-7	TRBD2
CATSDPNGGGNTEAFF	TGTGCCACCAGTGACCCGAACGGGGGGGGAAACACTGAAGCTTTCTTT	NA	TRBV24-1	TRBJ1-1	NA
CASSIPRGRADTQYF	TGTGCCAGTAGTATTCCTAGGGGCAGAGCAGATACGCAGTATTTT	NA	TRBV19	TRBJ2-3	NA
CASSKGHLSNQPQHF	TGTGCCAGCAGCAAGGGACACCTTAGCAATCAGCCCCAGCATTTT	NA	TRBV21-1	TRBJ1-5	NA
CASSESIPGNTGELFF	TGCGCCAGCAGTGAGTCGATCCCGGGGAACACCGGGGAGCTGTTTTTT	NA	TRBV10-1	TRBJ2-2	NA
CASSDYPDRYNEQFF	TGTGCCAGCAGTGACTACCCCGATAGGTACAATGAGCAGTTCTTC	many	TRBV6-6	TRBJ2-1	NA
CASSEQGPGELFF	TGTGCCAGCAGCGAACAGGGTCCCGGGGAGCTGTTTTTT	NA	TRBV7-9	TRBJ2-2	NA
CATSDTGQGLPYEQYF	TGTGCCACCAGTGATACGGGACAGGGGCTCCCCTACGAGCAGTACTTC	NA	TRBV24-1	TRBJ2-7	TRBD1
CASSTIAGRSDTQYF	TGTGCCAGCAGTACCATAGCGGGGCGGTCGGATACGCAGTATTTT	once	TRBV28	TRBJ2-3	TRBD2
CASSWGQGAAMNTEAFF	TGCGCCAGCAGCTGGGGACAGGGGGCAGCGATGAACACTGAAGCTTTCTTT	NA	TRBV5-1	TRBJ1-1	TRBD1
CASSPLGLAGAPTEETQYF	TGTGCCAGCAGCCCCTTAGGACTAGCGGGGGCCCCTACCGAAGAGACCCAGTACTTC	NA	TRBV7-3	TRBJ2-5	TRBD2
CASSLGSGSDQETQYF	TGTGCCAGCAGCTTAGGGTCGGGGTCAGACCAAGAGACCCAGTACTTC	NA	TRBV7-9	TRBJ2-5	NA
CASSPRTGYNEKLFF	TGTGCCAGCAGCCCCCGGACAGGGTATAATGAAAAACTGTTTTTT	NA	TRBV9	TRBJ1-4	TRBD1
CASSQDPGQGEKLFF	TGTGCCAGCAGCCAAGATCCCGGTCAGGGGGAAAAACTGTTTTTT	NA	TRBV4-2	TRBJ1-4	NA
CASSKDWVRYEQYF	TGTGCCAGTTCAAAAGACTGGGTTCGCTACGAGCAGTACTTC	NA	TRBV19	TRBJ2-7	NA
CASSLTLPPGTGEYRLHF	TGTGCCAGCAGCTTGACCCTCCCACCCGGGACAGGCGAGTATCGCCTCCACTTT	NA	TRBV7-8	TRBJ1-6	TRBD1
CASSLVEGSPDTQYF	TGTGCCAGCAGCCTCGTTGAAGGGAGCCCAGATACGCAGTATTTT	NA	TRBV7-9	TRBJ2-3	NA
CASSDGLNAGELFF	TGTGCCAGCAGTGACGGGCTAAACGCCGGGGAGCTGTTTTTT	NA	TRBV6-4	TRBJ2-2	NA
CASRGQHTDTQYF	TGTGCCAGCAGGGGACAGCACACAGATACGCAGTATTTT	NA	TRBV28	TRBJ2-3	TRBD1
CASSLGAGDTGELFF	TGCGCCAGCAGCTTGGGGGCAGGGGACACCGGGGAGCTGTTTTTT	NA	TRBV5-1	TRBJ2-2	NA
CASRNSNQPQHF	TGTGCCAGCAGAAATAGCAATCAGCCCCAGCATTTT	few	TRBV12-3/TRBV12-4	TRBJ1-5	NA
CAWSRSPGTEAFF	TGTGCCTGGTCAAGGTCCCCGGGCACTGAAGCTTTCTTT	NA	TRBV30	TRBJ1-1	NA
CASSQVGSTDTQYF	TGCGCCAGCAGCCAAGTCGGGTCCACAGATACGCAGTATTTT	NA	TRBV4-1	TRBJ2-3	NA
CASSYSTDTQYF	TGTGCCAGCAGTTATAGCACAGATACGCAGTATTTT	NA	TRBV27	TRBJ2-3	NA
CATSDPYEQYF	TGTGCCACCAGCGACCCCTACGAGCAGTACTTC	NA	TRBV24-1	TRBJ2-7	NA
CASSLALTNQETQYF	TGTGCCAGCAGCTTAGCGCTGACAAACCAAGAGACCCAGTACTTC	NA	TRBV7-2	TRBJ2-5	NA
CARGPLGEKLFF	TGTGCCAGGGGGCCGTTAGGGGAAAAACTGTTTTTT	NA	TRBV2	TRBJ1-4	NA
CASSLVATNTEAFF	TGTGCCAGCAGCTTAGTCGCGACGAACACTGAAGCTTTCTTT	NA	TRBV7-8	TRBJ1-1	NA
CASSPDRGTDTQYF	TGCGCCAGCAGCCCGGACAGGGGGACAGATACGCAGTATTTT	NA	TRBV5-1	TRBJ2-3	TRBD1
CASSLGTLAGGWQFF	TGTGCCAGCAGCTTGGGGACCCTAGCGGGAGGGTGGCAGTTCTTC	once	TRBV5-6	TRBJ2-1	TRBD2
CASSQDGTGPINYGYTF	TGCGCCAGCAGCCAAGACGGGACAGGACCAATTAACTATGGCTACACCTTC	NA	TRBV4-3	TRBJ1-2	TRBD1
CASSPGGGIIVREQYF	TGTGCCAGTAGCCCAGGAGGCGGGATTATCGTTCGCGAGCAGTACTTC	NA	TRBV19	TRBJ2-7	NA
CASGLALGRGERSNQPQHF	TGTGCTAGTGGTTTGGCCCTCGGGCGTGGGGAGCGATCCAATCAGCCCCAGCATTTT	NA	TRBV12-5	TRBJ1-5	NA
CASSKPGQINEKLFF	TGTGCCAGCAGCAAACCGGGACAGATAAATGAAAAACTGTTTTTT	NA	TRBV7-2	TRBJ1-4	TRBD1
CSAGLNLF	TGCAGTGCTGGACTCAATTTATTT	NA	TRBV20-1	TRBJ1-6	NA
CASSLTSGPWQFF	TGTGCCAGCAGCTTGACTAGCGGTCCGTGGCAGTTCTTC	NA	TRBV9	TRBJ2-1	TRBD2
CASSLPGGDDNQPQHF	TGTGCCAGTAGCCTGCCCGGGGGGGACGACAATCAGCCCCAGCATTTT	NA	TRBV19	TRBJ1-5	NA
CASSLKGWGRNTEAFF	TGTGCCAGCAGCTTAAAAGGGTGGGGGAGGAACACTGAAGCTTTCTTT	NA	TRBV5-6	TRBJ1-1	NA
CASARGRIGEPQHF	TGTGCCAGCGCGCGGGGCAGAATAGGGGAGCCCCAGCATTTT	NA	TRBV7-9	TRBJ1-5	NA
CASRGTISYEQYF	TGTGCCAGCAGGGGGACTATTTCCTACGAGCAGTACTTC	NA	TRBV27	TRBJ2-7	TRBD2
CAIRRDSRETQYF	TGTGCCATCAGACGGGACAGTAGGGAGACCCAGTACTTC	NA	TRBV10-3	TRBJ2-5	TRBD1
CASSSSTGALHGYTF	TGTGCCAGCAGCTCTTCGACAGGGGCCCTGCATGGCTACACCTTC	NA	TRBV11-2	TRBJ1-2	TRBD1
CASSPRTGNTGELFF	TGTGCTAGCAGCCCAAGGACAGGGAACACCGGGGAGCTGTTTTTT	NA	TRBV7-7	TRBJ2-2	TRBD1
CASSVGEGTPNSPLHF	TGTGCCAGCAGCGTAGGGGAGGGGACCCCTAATTCACCCCTCCACTTT	once	TRBV9	TRBJ1-6	NA
CASSQELGGGFPQHF	TGCGCCAGCAGCCAAGAGCTCGGCGGGGGTTTTCCCCAGCATTTT	NA	TRBV4-3	TRBJ1-5	NA
CASRGYMPGQGAAEAFF	TGTGCCAGCAGAGGTTATATGCCGGGACAGGGGGCGGCTGAAGCTTTCTTT	once	TRBV11-2	TRBJ1-1	TRBD1
CASSTGPSVEWAFF	TGTGCCAGCAGTACCGGGCCGTCCGTTGAGTGGGCTTTCTTT	NA	TRBV6-5	TRBJ1-1	NA
CASRAMVGLHYGYTF	TGTGCCAGCAGGGCCATGGTTGGACTGCACTATGGCTACACCTTC	NA	TRBV28	TRBJ1-2	NA